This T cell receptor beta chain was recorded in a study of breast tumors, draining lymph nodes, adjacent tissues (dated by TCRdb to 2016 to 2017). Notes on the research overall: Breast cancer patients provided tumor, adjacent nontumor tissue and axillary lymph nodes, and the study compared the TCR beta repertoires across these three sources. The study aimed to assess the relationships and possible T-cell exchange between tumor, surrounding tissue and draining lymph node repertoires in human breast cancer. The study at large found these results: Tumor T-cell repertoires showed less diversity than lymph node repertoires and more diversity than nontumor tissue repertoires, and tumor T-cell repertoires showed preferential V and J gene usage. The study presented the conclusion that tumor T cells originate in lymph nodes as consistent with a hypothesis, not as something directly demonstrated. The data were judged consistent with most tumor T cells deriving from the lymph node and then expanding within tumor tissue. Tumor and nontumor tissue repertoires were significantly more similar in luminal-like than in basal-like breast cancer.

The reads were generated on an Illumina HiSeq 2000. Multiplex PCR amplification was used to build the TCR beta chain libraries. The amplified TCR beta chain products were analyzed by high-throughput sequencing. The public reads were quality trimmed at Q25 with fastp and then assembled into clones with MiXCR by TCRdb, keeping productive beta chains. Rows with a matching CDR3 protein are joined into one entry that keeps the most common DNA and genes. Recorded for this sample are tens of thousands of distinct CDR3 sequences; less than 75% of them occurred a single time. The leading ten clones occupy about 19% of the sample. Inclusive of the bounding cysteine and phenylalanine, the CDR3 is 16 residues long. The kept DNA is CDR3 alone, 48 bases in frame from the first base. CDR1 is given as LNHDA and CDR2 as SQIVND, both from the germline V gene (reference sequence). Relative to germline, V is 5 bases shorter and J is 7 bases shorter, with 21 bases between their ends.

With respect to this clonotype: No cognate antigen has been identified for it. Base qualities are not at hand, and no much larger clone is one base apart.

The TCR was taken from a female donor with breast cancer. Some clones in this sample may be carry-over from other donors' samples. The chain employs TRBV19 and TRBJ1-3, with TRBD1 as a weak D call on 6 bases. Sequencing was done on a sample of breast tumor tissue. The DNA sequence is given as TGTGCCAGTAGTCCCTTATTGGGGGCGAGCGGGAACACCATATATTTT. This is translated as CASSPLLGASGNTIYF. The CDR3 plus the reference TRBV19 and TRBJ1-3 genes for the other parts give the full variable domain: DGGITQSPKYLFRKEGQNVTLSCEQNLNHDAMYWYRQDPGQGLRLIYYSQIVNDFQKGDIAEGYSVSREKKESFPLTVTSAQKNPTAFYLCASSPLLGASGNTIYFGEGSWLTVV.